One sample yielded the 14 T cell receptor beta chains listed below, sequenced in a study of cytomegalovirus exposure and HLA in healthy donors. The study ran its PCR with 60 Vbeta and 13 Jbeta primers. TCRdb's copy holds only in-frame clones and misses some; the assay was immunoSEQ multiplex PCR. The data hold 200,000 to 300,000 clones, with 82% observed a single time. Sequencing was carried out using PBMCs. All receptors derive from a woman aged 40-49 years in good health and CMV-seropositive.

The chain links TRBV19 to TRBJ1-4, with 7 positions matching TRBD1. The J segment lost 0 bases and the V segment lost 7 bases, leaving 5 bases of the junction unmatched. From germline, CDR1 is LNHDA and CDR2 SQIVND (reference sequence). The CDR3 consists of 15 residues. The DNA of the CDR3 is TGTGCCAGTACCTCCCAGGGGGCAACTAATGAAAAACTGTTTTTT. This translates into CASTSQGATNEKLFF. The full variable domain, completed using reference TRBV19 and TRBJ1-4, is DGGITQSPKYLFRKEGQNVTLSCEQNLNHDAMYWYRQDPGQGLRLIYYSQIVNDFQKGDIAEGYSVSREKKESFPLTVTSAQKNPTAFYLCASTSQGATNEKLFFGSGTQLSVL.

J is TRBJ1-5 and V is TRBV19; tentatively, D is TRBD1 (6 bases). The V end lost 6 bases, the J end lost 7 bases, and 13 bases lay between the germline ends. Germline V gene data show CDR1 as LNHDA and CDR2 as SQIVND (reference sequence). CDR3 length equals 13 residues. The CDR3 protein is CASRSPGEQPQHF. The CDR3, as DNA: TGTGCCAGTAGGAGCCCAGGGGAGCAGCCCCAGCATTTT.

CDR3 nucleotide sequence: TGTGCCAGCAGTTTATTGGGGGCTGAAGAGACCCAGTACTTC. It translates to CASSLLGAEETQYF. This sequence joins TRBV27 and TRBJ2-5; TRBD1 is a possible D gene (6 bases). CDR1 and CDR2 (germline): MNHEY, SMNVEV (reference sequence). Trimming removed 1 base from V and 3 bases from J, with 9 bases in between. The CDR3 totals 14 residues.

The genes are TRBV6-4 and TRBJ1-1; D unclear. The V end was cut by 3 bases, the J end by 4 bases, with 9 bases between. CDR1 and CDR2 (germline): MRHNA, SNTAGT. The CDR3 spans 13 residues. The CDR3 DNA reads TGTGCCAGCAGTGAAGAACAGAGCACTGAAGCTTTCTTT. Protein sequence: CASSEEQSTEAFF.

This clone was recorded only once. A read error may account for a junction end that differs from germline. The sample carries other DNA sequences with the same CDR3. This rearrangement joins TRBV18 to TRBJ1-6; the match to TRBD1 covers 7 bases. Germline CDR1 reads KGHSH; CDR2 reads LQKENI. The CDR3 has 17 residues. CDR3 sequence: CASSSIGGQKNNSPLHF. As DNA, the CDR3 is TGTGCCAGCTCTTCCATTGGGGGACAGAAGAATAATTCCCCCCTCCACTTT.

In its sample, this clone was seen once. The rearrangement uses TRBV30 and TRBJ1-2; D is possibly TRBD1 (5 bases). Germline CDR1 reads GTSNPN; CDR2 reads SVGIG (reference sequence). V lost 2 bases, J lost 4 bases, and 14 bases lay in between. CDR3 size: 14 residues. The CDR3 is CAWSLGRGVYGYTF. DNA of the CDR3: TGTGCCTGGAGTCTGGGAAGGGGCGTCTATGGCTACACCTTC.

V gene TRBV10-3 combines with J gene TRBJ2-1; TRBD2 is a possible D gene (6 bases). Germline values: CDR1 ENHRY, CDR2 SYGVKD. This CDR3 comprises 17 residues. The V end was cut by 3 bases, the J end by 5 bases, with 20 bases between. The CDR3 DNA is TGTGCCATCAGTGATCCCCGGGACTCCCAATACAACAATGAGCAGTTCTTC. Protein: CAISDPRDSQYNNEQFF.

J is TRBJ1-4 and V is TRBV19; 9 bases align to TRBD1. Germline CDR1 is LNHDA and CDR2 is SQIVND (reference sequence). This CDR3 is 13 amino acids long. With V trimmed by 8 bases and J by 5 bases, 3 bases remained unmatched. The CDR3, as DNA: TGTGCCAGTGACAGGGGGGGGAATGAAAAACTGTTTTTT. Amino acids: CASDRGGNEKLFF.

The J gene is TRBJ2-7, the V gene TRBV19; 8 bases are a match to TRBD2. After removal of 3 bases from V and 2 bases from J, the junction contained 3 bases not matched to a gene. The germline CDR1 and CDR2 sequences are LNHDA and SQIVND (reference sequence). The CDR3 covers 14 residues. The CDR3, as DNA: TGTGCCAGTAGTATCGGGCGGGAGGCCTACGAGCAGTACTTC. This sequence encodes CASSIGREAYEQYF.

The chain joins TRBV4-2 to TRBJ1-2; D may be TRBD1 (5 bases). Germline V gene sequence: CDR1 LGHNA, CDR2 YNFKEQ. The CDR3 is 13 amino acids. Trimming took 1 base from V and 6 from J, leaving 9 bases between them. CDR3 coding DNA: TGTGCCAGCAGCCAAGCCAGGGAAAATGGCTACACCTTC. It translates to CASSQARENGYTF.

This clone was seen a single time. The chain uses TRBV4-3 and TRBJ2-5, with 11 bases lining up with TRBD2. Judging by the DNA end, TRBJ2-7 fits better; the J call may be wrong. In germline, CDR1 is LGHNA, CDR2 YSLEER. The CDR3 has 15 amino acids. In DNA form, the CDR3 reads TGCGCCAGCAGCGAGGGACTAGCGGCTTCCTACGAGCAGTACTTC. Protein: CASSEGLAASYEQYF.

The rearrangement joins TRBV30 to TRBJ1-1; D is undetermined. From germline, CDR1 is GTSNPN and CDR2 SVGIG (reference sequence). Trimming left V 0 bases short and J 3 bases short, with 8 bases between. The CDR3 extends over 13 amino acids. The CDR3 coding sequence is TGTGCCTGGAGTGTAGCTGGGCACACTGAAGCTTTCTTT. Residues: CAWSVAGHTEAFF.

CDR3 region: CASMEWLNTEAFF. Here the CDR3 DNA reads TGTGCCAGCATGGAGTGGCTAAACACTGAAGCTTTCTTT. J is TRBJ1-1 and V is TRBV2; D is ambiguous. V gave up 7 bases and J gave up 2 bases, with 11 bases separating them. The CDR3 consists of 13 residues. Per the germline V gene, CDR1 is SNHLY and CDR2 is FYNNEI.

The V gene is TRBV19, the J gene TRBJ1-2, with a possible D match to TRBD1 (6 bases). Trimming cost V 2 bases and J 0 bases, with 13 bases left between them. The CDR3 is 16 residues long. Germline CDR1 LNHDA, CDR2 SQIVND (reference sequence). The CDR3 sequence is CASSIIGTGTNYGYTF. In DNA, the CDR3 is TGTGCCAGTAGTATAATAGGCACAGGGACTAACTATGGCTACACCTTC.